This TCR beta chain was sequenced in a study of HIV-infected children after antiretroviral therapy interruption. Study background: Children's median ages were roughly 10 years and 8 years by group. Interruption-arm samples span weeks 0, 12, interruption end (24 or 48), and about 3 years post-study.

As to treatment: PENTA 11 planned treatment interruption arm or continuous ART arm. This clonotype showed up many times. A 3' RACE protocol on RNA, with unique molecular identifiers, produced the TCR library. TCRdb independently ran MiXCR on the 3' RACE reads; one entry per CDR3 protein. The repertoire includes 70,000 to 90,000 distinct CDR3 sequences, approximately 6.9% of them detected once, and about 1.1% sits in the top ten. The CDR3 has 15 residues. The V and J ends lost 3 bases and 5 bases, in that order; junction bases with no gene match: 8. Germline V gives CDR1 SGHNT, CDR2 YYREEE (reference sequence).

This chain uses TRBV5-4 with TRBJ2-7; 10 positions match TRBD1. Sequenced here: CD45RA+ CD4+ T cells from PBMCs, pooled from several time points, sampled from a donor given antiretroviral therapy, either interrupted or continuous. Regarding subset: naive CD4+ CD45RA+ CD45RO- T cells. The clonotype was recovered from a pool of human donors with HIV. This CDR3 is CASSSTGTGVNEQYF. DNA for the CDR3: TGTGCCAGCAGCTCTACCGGGACAGGGGTCAACGAGCAGTACTTC.